This entry lists 31 T cell receptor beta chains sequenced from one sample in a study of T cell repertoires in cytomegalovirus infection. These receptors' antigens are unknown. TCRdb processed the reads anew with MiXCR; each CDR3 protein has one entry. The table shows roughly 500,000 distinct CDR3 sequences, with around 35% occurring only once. The sequencing used cultured PBMCs, collected from culture after CMV antigen stimulation. The source of these receptors is a human donor in good health (CMV status not recorded). Some clones in this sample may be carry-over from other donors' samples.

The chain has TRBV28 and TRBJ1-1, with D perhaps matching TRBD1 (5 bases). The germline V gene encodes CDR1 MDHEN and CDR2 SYDVKM. The ends were cut back, 2 bases at V and 7 bases at J, with 14 bases in the middle. The CDR3 covers 14 residues. CDR3 amino acids: CASSLPGTVNEAFF. For the CDR3, the DNA is TGTGCCAGCAGTTTACCCGGGACGGTCAATGAAGCTTTCTTT. The whole variable domain, filled in from reference TRBV28 and TRBJ1-1, reads DVKVTQSSRYLVKRTGEKVFLECVQDMDHENMFWYRQDPGLGLRLIYFSYDVKMKEKGDIPEGYSVSREKKERFSLILESASTNQTSMYLCASSLPGTVNEAFFGQGTRLTVV.

This chain connects TRBV6-1 to TRBJ1-5; D remains ambiguous. Trimming shortened V by 0 bases and J by 7 bases, and 13 bases separated the two germline ends. Per the germline V gene, CDR1 is MNHNS and CDR2 is SASEGT. This CDR3 contains 15 residues. The CDR3 protein is CASSEAAGIGQPQHF. CDR3 DNA: TGTGCCAGCAGTGAAGCGGCCGGGATCGGGCAGCCCCAGCATTTT.

J is TRBJ2-7 and V is TRBV25-1; 9 bases are a match to TRBD2. J gave up 6 bases and V 3 bases, and 12 bases lay outside the gene matches. This CDR3 has 16 residues. CDR1 and CDR2 (germline): MGHDK, SYGVNS. This CDR3 is CASSDAGTSSRGEQYF. The CDR3, as DNA: TGTGCCAGCAGTGATGCCGGGACTAGCTCTCGGGGCGAGCAGTACTTC.

The chain is built from TRBV28 and TRBJ2-7; D is unclear. Germline-derived CDR1 and CDR2 are MDHEN and SYDVKM. V lost 5 bases and J 0 bases, leaving 14 bases between the germline ends. CDR3 length: 15 residues. CDR3 residues: CASSANSASSYEQYF. The DNA for the CDR3 is TGTGCCAGCAGTGCCAACAGCGCAAGCTCCTACGAGCAGTACTTC.

The V gene is TRBV14, the J gene TRBJ2-1; D ambiguous. The germline V and J ends were trimmed by 6 bases and 10 bases, with 16 bases remaining between them. The CDR3 consists of 13 residues. The germline V gene encodes CDR1 SGHDN and CDR2 FVKESK. The DNA for the CDR3 is TGTGCCAGCAGGAGTGAAGTAGGCTGGGAGCAGTTCTTC. It specifies CASRSEVGWEQFF.

V usage is TRBV19 and J usage is TRBJ2-2; the match to TRBD1 covers 10 bases. The V and J ends lost 7 bases and 5 bases, in that order; junction bases with no gene match: 7. The CDR3 contains 15 residues. Germline loops: CDR1 LNHDA, CDR2 SQIVND (reference sequence). The CDR3 protein is CASNRQGASTGELFF. The DNA for the CDR3 is TGTGCCAGTAACCGACAGGGGGCTTCGACCGGGGAGCTGTTTTTT.

The gene calls are TRBV6-2 or TRBV6-3 and TRBJ2-7, with 7 bases matching TRBD1. CDR3 length: 12 residues. Germline CDR1 reads MNHEY; CDR2 reads SVGEGT. The J segment lost 7 bases and the V segment lost 6 bases, leaving 6 bases of the junction unmatched. CDR3 loop: CASRRQGAEQYV. The DNA of the CDR3 is TGTGCCAGCAGACGACAGGGCGCTGAGCAGTACGTC.

The chain couples TRBV5-6 to TRBJ2-1; D might be TRBD2 (6 bases). V lost 3 bases and J 0 bases, leaving 19 bases between the germline ends. Looked up from germline, CDR1 is SGHDT and CDR2 is YYEEEE. The CDR3 spans 18 residues. The CDR3 sequence: CASSWGVLVGSSYNEQFF. The CDR3, as DNA: TGTGCCAGCAGCTGGGGGGTACTCGTTGGGAGCTCCTACAATGAGCAGTTCTTC.

This clonotype was observed a handful of times. The chain links TRBV12-3 or TRBV12-4 to TRBJ1-5; a possible D gene is TRBD1 (5 bases). The CDR3 runs 14 residues. The germline V and J ends were trimmed by 7 bases and 4 bases, with 14 bases remaining between them. The CDR3: CASTHEAGNQPQHF. The DNA for the CDR3 is TGTGCCAGCACCCATGAGGCAGGGAATCAGCCCCAGCATTTT.

A few counts support this clonotype. The chain carries TRBV6-5 and TRBJ2-1, with D perhaps being TRBD1 or TRBD2 (5 bases each). This CDR3 has 14 residues. CDR1 and CDR2 (germline): MNHEY, SVGAGI. The ends were cut back, 2 bases at V and 8 bases at J, with 13 bases in the middle. CDR3 region: CASSYGGQVDEQFF. The CDR3 DNA reads TGTGCCAGCAGTTACGGGGGTCAGGTCGATGAGCAGTTCTTC.

The V and J genes are TRBV20-1 and TRBJ2-1; D tentatively fits TRBD1 or TRBD2 (5 bases each). This CDR3 is built from 14 residues. Germline CDR1 reads DFQATT; CDR2 reads SNEGSKA (reference sequence). Trimming took off 0 bases at V and 8 bases at J, with 14 bases between the two ends. The CDR3: CSAREVGGVYEQFF. In DNA, the CDR3 is TGCAGTGCTAGAGAGGTTGGGGGAGTGTATGAGCAGTTCTTC.

The chain is built from TRBV10-2 and TRBJ2-7; 7 bases are a match to TRBD2. The V and J ends lost 2 bases and 3 bases, in that order; junction bases with no gene match: 10. This CDR3 region has 16 residues. Per the germline V gene, CDR1 is WSHSY and CDR2 is SAAADI. CDR3 amino acids: CASSEGAGLGVYEQYV. CDR3 in DNA: TGCGCCAGCAGTGAGGGAGCGGGACTCGGCGTCTACGAGCAGTACGTC.

This clonotype was seen a handful of times. V and J are TRBV7-2 and TRBJ2-1; 12 bases are shared with TRBD2. The CDR3 loop spans 13 amino acids. The trim removed 8 bases at V and 9 bases at J, leaving 5 bases unmatched. The germline gives CDR1 SGHTA, CDR2 FQGNSA. The CDR3 here is CASASGRAGEQFF. The CDR3 DNA sequence: TGTGCCAGCGCTAGCGGGAGGGCCGGTGAGCAGTTCTTC. Combining the CDR3 with reference TRBV7-2 and TRBJ2-1 gives the whole variable domain GAGVSQSPSNKVTEKGKDVELRCDPISGHTALYWYRQSLGQGLEFLIYFQGNSAPDKSGLPSDRFSAERTGGSVSTLTIQRTQQEDSAVYLCASASGRAGEQFFGPGTRLTVL.

The V gene is TRBV4-1, the J gene TRBJ1-1, with D hard to call. V shed 1 base and J shed 0 bases, with 12 bases lying between them. Germline values: CDR1 MGHRA, CDR2 YSYEKL. The length of the CDR3 is 16 residues. In nucleotides, the CDR3 is TGCGCCAGCAGCCAAGCCCCGAACAGCATGAACACTGAAGCTTTCTTT. Its translation: CASSQAPNSMNTEAFF.

The J gene is TRBJ2-2, the V gene TRBV25-1, with unresolved D. CDR3 length: 15 amino acids. Germline lookup yields CDR1 MGHDK and CDR2 SYGVNS. The V gene lost 3 bases and the J gene lost 2 bases, with 10 bases spanning the gap. CDR3 sequence reads: CASSDTDRNTGELFF. DNA for the CDR3: TGTGCCAGCAGTGATACGGACCGAAACACCGGGGAGCTGTTTTTT.

This clonotype appeared many times. The CDR3 reads CASSLGRARETQYF. CDR3 bases: TGTGCCAGCAGCTTAGGTAGAGCGCGAGAGACCCAGTACTTC. The rearrangement links TRBV7-8 to TRBJ2-5; no clear D. The CDR3 loop spans 14 amino acids. Trimming stripped 1 base from V and 4 bases from J, with 10 bases between. CDR1 SGHVS and CDR2 FQNEAQ come from the germline V gene.

V is TRBV6-2 or TRBV6-3 and J is TRBJ2-1; 11 bases fit TRBD2. J was trimmed by 3 bases and V by 5 bases; bases with no gene match: 3. CDR3 length equals 15 residues. Germline CDR1 and CDR2: MNHEY and SVGEGT. The CDR3 DNA is TGTGCCAGCAGTGTACTAGCGGGAGACTACAATGAGCAGTTCTTC. Residues: CASSVLAGDYNEQFF.

The table lists this clonotype with a few counts. The junction shows a germline mismatch at one end, possibly a read error. The V call is TRBV18, the J call TRBJ2-7, with 7 bases fitting TRBD1. The CDR3 runs 14 residues. Germline V gives CDR1 KGHSH, CDR2 LQKENI. The CDR3 sequence: CASSPRTGSYEQYF. The CDR3 DNA reads TGCGCCAGCAGCCCTAGGACAGGTTCCTACGAGCAGTACTTC.

DNA of the CDR3: TGTGCCAGCATAAAGACGACGGGGCACAATGAGCAGTTCTTC. It specifies CASIKTTGHNEQFF. The chain recombines TRBV12-3 or TRBV12-4 with TRBJ2-1, with D possibly being TRBD1 or TRBD2 (5 bases each). Trimming cost V 7 bases and J 5 bases, with 15 bases left between them. CDR3 length: 14 amino acids.

This clonotype was observed a few times. V and J are TRBV29-1 and TRBJ2-3; perhaps TRBD2 as D (5 bases). Trimming removed 3 bases at V and 0 bases at J, with 13 bases between. Germline CDR1 SQVTM, CDR2 ANQGSEA. This CDR3 comprises 15 residues. The CDR3 DNA is TGCAGCGTTGAGTGGGAGAAACATAGCACAGATACGCAGTATTTT. Protein product: CSVEWEKHSTDTQYF.

Note on this clonotype: This sequence may be a read error, since a much larger clone differs from it by one base. The chain joins TRBV7-8 to TRBJ2-5; D could derive from TRBD1 or TRBD2 (6 bases each). The ends were cut back, 5 bases at V and 5 bases at J, with 18 bases in the middle. CDR3 length: 15 amino acids. Germline V gene sequence: CDR1 SGHVS, CDR2 FQNEAQ. In DNA form, the CDR3 reads TGTGCCAGCAGCCCCTGGCCTCGGGGGCAGGAGACCCAGTACTTC. It yields the protein CASSPWPRGQETQYF.

This chain connects TRBV27 to TRBJ1-5; TRBD1 matches 8 bases. The CDR3 loop spans 17 amino acids. Germline lookup yields CDR1 MNHEY and CDR2 SMNVEV (reference sequence). The trim removed 6 bases at V and 5 bases at J, leaving 15 bases unmatched. CDR3 in DNA: TGTGCCAGCAGAATAAGGGCGACAGGGGTGTATGATCAGCCCCAGCATTTT. Its protein is CASRIRATGVYDQPQHF.

This sequence joins TRBV6-1 and TRBJ2-7; perhaps TRBD1 as D (7 bases). CDR3 length: 14 amino acids. Germline V gives CDR1 MNHNS, CDR2 SASEGT. Trimming removed 5 bases from V and 6 bases from J, with 17 bases in between. CDR3 DNA: TGTGCCAGCAGTATACAGGGGAGGTTGGGCGAGCAGTACTTC. Translating it yields CASSIQGRLGEQYF.

The chain uses TRBV27 and TRBJ2-1; tentatively, D is TRBD1 (6 bases). The CDR3 consists of 16 residues. V lost 2 bases to trimming and J lost 5 bases, with 16 bases between them. Germline CDR1 MNHEY, CDR2 SMNVEV (reference sequence). The CDR3 nucleotides are TGTGCCAGCAGTTTAAAACAGGGCCTTTCGAACAATGAGCAGTTCTTC. Protein sequence: CASSLKQGLSNNEQFF.

The chain uses TRBV7-2 and TRBJ2-1; D gene uncertain. The ends were cut back, 3 bases at V and 1 base at J, with 13 bases in the middle. CDR1 SGHTA and CDR2 FQGNSA come from the germline V gene. The CDR3 length is 16 residues. The CDR3 region is CASSLDVWESYNEQFF. CDR3 DNA sequence: TGTGCCAGCAGCTTGGACGTTTGGGAATCCTACAATGAGCAGTTCTTC. Variable domain in full (rest from reference TRBV7-2 and TRBJ2-1): GAGVSQSPSNKVTEKGKDVELRCDPISGHTALYWYRQSLGQGLEFLIYFQGNSAPDKSGLPSDRFSAERTGGSVSTLTIQRTQQEDSAVYLCASSLDVWESYNEQFFGPGTRLTVL.

The chain combines TRBV6-5 with TRBJ1-4; D call uncertain. This CDR3 has 13 amino acids. Germline loops: CDR1 MNHEY, CDR2 SVGAGI. V lost 4 bases and J lost 8, with 11 bases in between. The CDR3 loop is CASSFDQREKLFF. The CDR3 region has the DNA TGTGCCAGCAGTTTTGACCAGCGCGAAAAACTGTTTTTT.

This chain links TRBV6-5 with TRBJ2-7; possibly TRBD1 for D (5 bases). CDR1 MNHEY and CDR2 SVGAGI come from the germline V gene. CDR3 length: 14 amino acids. V was trimmed by 0 bases and J by 5 bases, leaving 11 bases between them. The CDR3 loop reads CASSYSAGRNEQYV. CDR3 DNA sequence: TGTGCCAGCAGTTACTCGGCAGGGCGGAACGAGCAGTACGTC.

The V call is TRBV7-2, the J call TRBJ1-2; TRBD1 is a possible D gene (6 bases). With 2 bases removed from V and 7 bases from J, the gap between germline ends came to 17 bases. CDR3 length: 15 amino acids. Looked up from germline, CDR1 is SGHTA and CDR2 is FQGNSA. CDR3 nucleotides: TGTGCCAGCAGCTTACTAGGACAGACGCTCGGTGGCTACACCTTC. Protein sequence: CASSLLGQTLGGYTF.

The rearrangement uses TRBV10-3 and TRBJ2-1; D remains ambiguous. CDR3 length: 11 residues. Trimming cost V 4 bases and J 8 bases, with 6 bases left between them. Germline CDR1 ENHRY, CDR2 SYGVKD. CDR3 DNA: TGTGCCATCAGTGGATTGGATGAGCAGTTCTTC. Translating it yields CAISGLDEQFF.

CDR3 sequence reads: CSVLTGTGYMGYTF. CDR3 DNA sequence: TGCAGCGTTCTCACCGGGACAGGGTACATGGGCTACACCTTC. This rearrangement joins TRBV29-1 to TRBJ1-2; the match to TRBD1 covers 9 bases. The V gene's germline CDR1 is SQVTM and CDR2 ANQGSEA. The CDR3 length is 14 residues. V shed 5 bases, J shed 8 bases, and the junction held 12 bases outside the gene matches.

The chain links TRBV28 to TRBJ1-4; possible D gene TRBD1, 6 bases. The germline CDR1 and CDR2 sequences are MDHEN and SYDVKM. The CDR3 sequence is 16 residues long. V lost 1 base and J lost 8, with 17 bases in between. The CDR3 is CASSLYWGLVGEKLFF. CDR3 nucleotide sequence: TGTGCCAGCAGTTTATATTGGGGGCTAGTCGGCGAAAAACTGTTTTTT. Drawing the rest from reference TRBV28 and TRBJ1-4, the complete variable domain is DVKVTQSSRYLVKRTGEKVFLECVQDMDHENMFWYRQDPGLGLRLIYFSYDVKMKEKGDIPEGYSVSREKKERFSLILESASTNQTSMYLCASSLYWGLVGEKLFFGSGTQLSVL.